This T cell receptor (beta chain) was observed in a study of blood T cell repertoires in COVID-19. Sequencing was performed with immunoSEQ multiplex PCR; in TCRdb, only in-frame clones are kept and a portion is missing. Of a few hundred thousand clones detected, roughly nine tenths appear once; the ten largest clones hold around 8%. Grouping used clinical history reported by participants in a survey and questionnaire. Germline CDR1 MNHEY, CDR2 SVGAGI. V lost 6 bases, J lost 3 bases, and 11 bases lay in between. This CDR3 has 14 amino acids. The sequenced material came from PBMCs or T cells enriched from blood (not recorded which). The receptor comes from a woman aged 55-69 years who had recovered from COVID-19. This chain links TRBV6-5 with TRBJ1-4, with unresolved D. This chain's CDR3 is CASSRGISNEKLFF. The DNA for the CDR3 is TGTGCCAGCAGCAGAGGGATATCTAATGAAAAACTGTTTTTT.